Reported below is one TCR beta chain. The CDR3 consists of 15 residues. CDR1 and CDR2 (germline): SNHLY, FYNNEI. Trimming shortened V by 4 bases and J by 10 bases, and 20 bases separated the two germline ends. Adults between roughly 18 and 95 years of age took part from 20 to 25 US areas. This table comes from immunoSEQ multiplex PCR, and its TCRdb copy is limited to in-frame clones, with some not included. The top ten hold around an eighth of the sample, which has some 190,000 clones, around 80% seen once. This record comes from a study of blood T cell repertoires in COVID-19. The chain links TRBV2 to TRBJ2-1; D perhaps matches TRBD2 (5 bases). Sequenced: PBMCs or T cells enriched from blood (not recorded which). This TCR derives from a man in his sixties who had been exposed to COVID-19. In DNA form, the CDR3 reads TGTGCCAGCAGTGTGCGGGCGGCCGGTGGGATCGAGCAGTTCTTC. Translation gives CASSVRAAGGIEQFF.